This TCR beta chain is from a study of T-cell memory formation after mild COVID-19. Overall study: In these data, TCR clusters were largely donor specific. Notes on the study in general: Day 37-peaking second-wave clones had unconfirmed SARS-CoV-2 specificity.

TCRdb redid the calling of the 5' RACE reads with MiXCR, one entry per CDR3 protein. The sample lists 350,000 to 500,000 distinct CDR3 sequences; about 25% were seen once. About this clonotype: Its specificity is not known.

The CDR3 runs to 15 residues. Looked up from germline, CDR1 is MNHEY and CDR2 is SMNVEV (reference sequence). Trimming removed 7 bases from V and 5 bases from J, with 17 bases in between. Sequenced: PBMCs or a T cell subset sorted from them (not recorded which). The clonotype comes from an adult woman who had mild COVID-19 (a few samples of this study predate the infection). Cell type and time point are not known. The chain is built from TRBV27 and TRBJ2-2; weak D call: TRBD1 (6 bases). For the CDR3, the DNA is TGTGCCAGCAAAATGGGGGCAGGGAGTACCGGGGAGCTGTTTTTT. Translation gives CASKMGAGSTGELFF.